This T cell receptor beta chain emerged from a study of cytomegalovirus exposure and HLA in healthy donors. The CDR3 loop spans 14 amino acids. Unmatched junction bases numbered 9, after V lost 4 bases and J lost 6 bases. CDR1 MNHEY and CDR2 SMNVEV come from the germline V gene (reference sequence). A remark on this clone: No antigen is known for it.

Study observations and caveats: Researchers counted roughly 150 TCR beta chains as cytomegalovirus-associated.

Clones were sequenced by immunoSEQ multiplex PCR, and TCRdb holds only the in-frame ones, with some missing. The repertoire has roughly 130,000 clones, about nine tenths of them found once; the top ten carry 1.2% to 1.5%. V usage is TRBV27 and J usage is TRBJ2-7; 7 nucleotides agree with TRBD2. This receptor was taken from a young man in good health and CMV-seronegative. The sequencing sample was made of PBMCs. CDR3 in amino acids: CASSSEGGELEQYF. The CDR3 bases are TGTGCCAGCAGTTCCGAGGGAGGGGAACTCGAGCAGTACTTC.